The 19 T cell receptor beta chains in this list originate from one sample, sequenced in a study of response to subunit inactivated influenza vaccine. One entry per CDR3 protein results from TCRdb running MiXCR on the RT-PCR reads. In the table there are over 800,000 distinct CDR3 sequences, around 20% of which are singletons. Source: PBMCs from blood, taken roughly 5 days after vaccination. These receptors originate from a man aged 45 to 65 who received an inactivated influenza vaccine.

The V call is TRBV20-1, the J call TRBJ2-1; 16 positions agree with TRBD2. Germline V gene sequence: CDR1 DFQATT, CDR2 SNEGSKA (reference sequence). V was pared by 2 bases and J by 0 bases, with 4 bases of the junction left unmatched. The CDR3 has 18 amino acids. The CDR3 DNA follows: TGCAGTGCTAGACCGGGACTAGCGGGAGGGCCCTCCTACAATGAGCAGTTCTTC. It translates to CSARPGLAGGPSYNEQFF.

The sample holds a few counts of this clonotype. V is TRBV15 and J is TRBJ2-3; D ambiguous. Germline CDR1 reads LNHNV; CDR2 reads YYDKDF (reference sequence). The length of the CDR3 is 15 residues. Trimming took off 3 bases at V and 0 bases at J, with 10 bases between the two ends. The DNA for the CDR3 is TGTGCCACCAGCAGCCTCCTCGAGAGCACAGATACGCAGTATTTT. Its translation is CATSSLLESTDTQYF.

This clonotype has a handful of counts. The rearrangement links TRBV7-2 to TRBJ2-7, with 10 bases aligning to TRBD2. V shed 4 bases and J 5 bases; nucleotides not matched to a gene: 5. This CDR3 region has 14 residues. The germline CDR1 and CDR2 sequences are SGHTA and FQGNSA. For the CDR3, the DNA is TGTGCCAGCAGCTACCTAGCGGGAGTGAACGAGCAGTACTTC. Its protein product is CASSYLAGVNEQYF.

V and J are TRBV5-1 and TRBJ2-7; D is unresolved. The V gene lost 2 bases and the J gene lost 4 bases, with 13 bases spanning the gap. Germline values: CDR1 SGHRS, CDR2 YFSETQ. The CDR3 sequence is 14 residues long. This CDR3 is CASSLIPSEYEQYF. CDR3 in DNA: TGCGCCAGCAGCTTAATCCCAAGCGAGTACGAGCAGTACTTC.

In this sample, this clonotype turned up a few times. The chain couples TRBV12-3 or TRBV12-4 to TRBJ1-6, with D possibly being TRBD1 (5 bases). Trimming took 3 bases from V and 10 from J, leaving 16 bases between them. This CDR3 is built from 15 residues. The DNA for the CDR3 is TGTGCCAGCAGTTTGGGGAGGGGAACGCACTCACCCCTCCACTTT. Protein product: CASSLGRGTHSPLHF.

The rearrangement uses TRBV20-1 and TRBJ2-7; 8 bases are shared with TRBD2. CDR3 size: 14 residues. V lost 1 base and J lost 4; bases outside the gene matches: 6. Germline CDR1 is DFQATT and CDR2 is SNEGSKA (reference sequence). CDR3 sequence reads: CSARGPGGVYEQYF. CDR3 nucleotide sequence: TGCAGTGCTAGAGGGCCGGGAGGGGTGTACGAGCAGTACTTC.

The CDR3 spells CASSPAPGGVYEQYF. Written as DNA, the CDR3 is TGCGCCAGCAGCCCCGCTCCGGGGGGCGTCTACGAGCAGTACTTC. The rearrangement links TRBV4-3 to TRBJ2-7, with a weak D call TRBD2 (7 bases). Between the trimmed V and J ends, which lost 4 bases and 3 bases, there was a span of 16 bases. Per the germline V gene, CDR1 is LGHNA and CDR2 is YSLEER. This CDR3 comprises 15 residues.

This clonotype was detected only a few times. CDR3 sequence (DNA): TGCAGTGCATACTGGGCAGGGGGCCGCGAGCAGTACTTC. This gives the protein CSAYWAGGREQYF. This chain links TRBV20-1 with TRBJ2-7; 8 bases line up with TRBD1. The trim removed 6 bases at V and 6 bases at J, leaving 10 bases unmatched. Germline CDR1 reads DFQATT; CDR2 reads SNEGSKA (reference sequence). The CDR3 runs 13 residues.

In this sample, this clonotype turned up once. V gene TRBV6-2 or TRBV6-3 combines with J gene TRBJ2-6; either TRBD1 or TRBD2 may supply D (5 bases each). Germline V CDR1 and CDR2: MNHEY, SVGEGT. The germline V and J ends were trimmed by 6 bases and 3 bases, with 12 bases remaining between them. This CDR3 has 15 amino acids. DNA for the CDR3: TGTGCCAGCAGCCATCGAGGGGTTGGGGCCAACGTCCTGACTTTC. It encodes CASSHRGVGANVLTF.

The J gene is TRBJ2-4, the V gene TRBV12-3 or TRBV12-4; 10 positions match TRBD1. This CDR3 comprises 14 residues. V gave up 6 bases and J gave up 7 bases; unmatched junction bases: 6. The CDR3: CASRRGQGHNIQYF. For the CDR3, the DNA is TGTGCCAGCAGGCGGGGACAGGGGCACAACATTCAGTACTTC.

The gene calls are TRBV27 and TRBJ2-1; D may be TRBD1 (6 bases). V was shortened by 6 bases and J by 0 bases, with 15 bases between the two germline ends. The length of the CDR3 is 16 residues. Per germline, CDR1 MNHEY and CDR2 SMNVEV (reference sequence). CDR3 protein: CASRQDGTSSYNEQFF. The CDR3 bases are TGTGCCAGCAGACAGGATGGGACAAGCTCCTACAATGAGCAGTTCTTC.

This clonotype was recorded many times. CDR3: CASSMGGYNEQFF. The CDR3, as DNA: TGTGCCAGTAGTATGGGGGGTTACAATGAGCAGTTCTTC. The V gene is TRBV19, the J gene TRBJ2-1; TRBD2 might be the D (6 bases). Germline V CDR1 and CDR2: LNHDA, SQIVND (reference sequence). V lost 3 bases and J 4 bases, leaving 7 bases between the germline ends. The CDR3 covers 13 residues.

CDR3 bases: TGTGCCAGCAGCCTAGGATGGAGCACAGATACGCAGTATTTT. It specifies CASSLGWSTDTQYF. The chain recombines TRBV11-3 with TRBJ2-3; no reliable D call. CDR3 size: 14 residues. CDR1 and CDR2 (germline): SGHNT, YENEEA. The V gene lost 5 bases and the J gene lost 0 bases, with 9 bases spanning the gap.

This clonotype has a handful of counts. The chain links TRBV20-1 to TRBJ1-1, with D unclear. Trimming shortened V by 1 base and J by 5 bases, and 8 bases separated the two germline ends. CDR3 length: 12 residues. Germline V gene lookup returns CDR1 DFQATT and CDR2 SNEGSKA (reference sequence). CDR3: CSARVSGTEAFF. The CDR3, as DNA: TGCAGTGCTAGAGTCTCTGGGACTGAAGCTTTCTTT.

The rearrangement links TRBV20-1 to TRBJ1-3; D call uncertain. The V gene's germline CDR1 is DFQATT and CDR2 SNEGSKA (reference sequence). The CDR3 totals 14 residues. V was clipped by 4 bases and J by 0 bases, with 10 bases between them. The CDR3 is CSAIPGFSGNTIYF. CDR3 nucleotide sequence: TGCAGTGCTATTCCAGGTTTCTCTGGAAACACCATATATTTT.

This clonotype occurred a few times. CDR3: CASSLTAAVSSYEQYF. In DNA, the CDR3 is TGTGCCAGCAGCTTAACGGCAGCGGTTAGCTCCTACGAGCAGTACTTC. This chain connects TRBV7-2 to TRBJ2-7; tentatively, D is TRBD2 (5 bases). The CDR3 loop spans 16 amino acids. Trimming left V 2 bases short and J 0 bases short, with 14 bases between. In germline, CDR1 is SGHTA, CDR2 FQGNSA.

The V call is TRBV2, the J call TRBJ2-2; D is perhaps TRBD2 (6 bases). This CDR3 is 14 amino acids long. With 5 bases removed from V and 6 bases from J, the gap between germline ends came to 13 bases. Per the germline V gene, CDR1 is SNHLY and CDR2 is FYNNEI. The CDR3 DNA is TGTGCCAGCAGTCGACTAGAAGGAGCCGGGGAGCTGTTTTTT. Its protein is CASSRLEGAGELFF. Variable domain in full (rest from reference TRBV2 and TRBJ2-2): EPEVTQTPSHQVTQMGQEVILRCVPISNHLYFYWYRQILGQKVEFLVSFYNNEISEKSEIFDDQFSVERPDGSNFTLKIRSTKLEDSAMYFCASSRLEGAGELFFGEGSRLTVL.

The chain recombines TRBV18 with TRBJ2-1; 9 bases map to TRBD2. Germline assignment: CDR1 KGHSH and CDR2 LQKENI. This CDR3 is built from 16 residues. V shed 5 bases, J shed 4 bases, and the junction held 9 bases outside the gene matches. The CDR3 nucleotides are TGTGCCAGCTCAACCACGGCCCTAGCGGGGTACAATGAGCAGTTCTTC. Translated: CASSTTALAGYNEQFF.

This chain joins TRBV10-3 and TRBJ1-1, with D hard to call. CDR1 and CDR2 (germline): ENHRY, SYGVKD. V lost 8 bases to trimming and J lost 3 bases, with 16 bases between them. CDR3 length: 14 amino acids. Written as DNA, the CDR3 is TGTGCCATCGGAAGCCGGATCTGGGACACTGAAGCTTTCTTT. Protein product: CAIGSRIWDTEAFF.